The sequence of this T cell receptor (beta chain) was determined in a study of shared clonotypes between healthy human individuals. Trimming took 3 bases from V and 8 from J; bases not matched to a gene: 9. Germline values: CDR1 SQVTM, CDR2 ANQGSEA. The CDR3 contains 14 residues. TCRdb's table, derived via immunoSEQ multiplex PCR, lists solely in-frame clones and lacks some. This table has hundreds of thousands of clones, around 92% appearing once. CD8 cells classed as naive were CD45RO-negative and positively selected for CCR7, excluding terminally differentiated effector memory CD45RA+ cells. There were no recent acute infections or vaccinations among the donors, who were healthy HIV-negative adults. Study-wide results and caveats: Larger estimated richness was generally recorded for naive subsets relative to memory subsets.

This clone was counted a single time. What it binds is not known. This chain uses TRBV29-1 with TRBJ2-1, with TRBD1 identical over 8 bases. The sequenced material came from naive CD8+ T cells sorted from blood. The source is a young man in good health. This CDR3 is CSVDAGGESYEQFF. CDR3 bases: TGCAGCGTTGATGCAGGGGGCGAGAGCTATGAGCAGTTCTTC.